The clone carrying this TCR beta chain was detected only a few times. The source of the sample is a study of blood T cell repertoires in COVID-19. Measured with immunoSEQ multiplex PCR; TCRdb has only the in-frame clones, and not every one. Of 75,000 to 90,000 clones in the sample, roughly 88% were seen once. The germline V gene encodes CDR1 MNHEY and CDR2 SMNVEV (reference sequence). This CDR3 is 14 amino acids long. V lost 5 bases to trimming and J lost 10 bases; unmatched junction nucleotides: 6. Source material: peripheral blood. This chain joins TRBV27 and TRBJ2-1; 12 bases are shared with TRBD2. This receptor was obtained from a woman aged 45-65 years in a cohort sampled during active COVID-19. CDR3 region: CASSLAGGPLEQFF. The CDR3, as DNA: TGTGCCAGCAGTCTAGCGGGAGGGCCTTTGGAGCAGTTCTTC.